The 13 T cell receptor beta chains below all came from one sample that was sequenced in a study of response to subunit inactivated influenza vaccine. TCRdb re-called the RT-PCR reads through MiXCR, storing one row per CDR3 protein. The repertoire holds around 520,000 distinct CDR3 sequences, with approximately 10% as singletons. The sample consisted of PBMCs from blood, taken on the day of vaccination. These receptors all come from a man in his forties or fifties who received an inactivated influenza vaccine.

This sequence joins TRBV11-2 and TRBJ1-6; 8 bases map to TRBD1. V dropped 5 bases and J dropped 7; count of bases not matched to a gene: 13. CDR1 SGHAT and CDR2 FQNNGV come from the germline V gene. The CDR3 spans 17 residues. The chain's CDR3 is CASSRHMTGVRNSPLHF. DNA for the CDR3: TGTGCCAGCAGCCGCCACATGACAGGGGTCCGGAATTCACCCCTCCACTTT.

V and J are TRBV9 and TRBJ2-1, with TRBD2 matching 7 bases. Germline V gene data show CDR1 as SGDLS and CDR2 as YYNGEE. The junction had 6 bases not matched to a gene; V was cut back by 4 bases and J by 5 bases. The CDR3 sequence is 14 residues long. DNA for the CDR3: TGTGCCAGCAGCTTAACCGGGACTAACAATGAGCAGTTCTTC. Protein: CASSLTGTNNEQFF.

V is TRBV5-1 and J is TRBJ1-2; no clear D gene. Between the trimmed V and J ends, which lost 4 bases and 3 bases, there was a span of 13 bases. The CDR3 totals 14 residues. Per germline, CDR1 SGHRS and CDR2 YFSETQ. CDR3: CASSPQPGDYGYTF. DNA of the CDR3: TGCGCCAGCAGCCCTCAACCGGGAGACTATGGCTACACCTTC.

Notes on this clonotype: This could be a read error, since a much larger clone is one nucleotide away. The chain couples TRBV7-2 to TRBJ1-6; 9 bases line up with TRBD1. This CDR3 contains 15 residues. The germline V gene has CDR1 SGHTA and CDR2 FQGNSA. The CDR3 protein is CVSSLDRGTNSPLHF. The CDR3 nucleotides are TGTGTCAGCAGCCTCGACAGGGGGACGAATTCACCCCTCCACTTT. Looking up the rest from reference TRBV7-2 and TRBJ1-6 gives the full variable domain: GAGVSQSPSNKVTEKGKDVELRCDPISGHTALYWYRQSLGQGLEFLIYFQGNSAPDKSGLPSDRFSAERTGGSVSTLTIQRTQQEDSAVYLCVSSLDRGTNSPLHFGNGTRLTVT.

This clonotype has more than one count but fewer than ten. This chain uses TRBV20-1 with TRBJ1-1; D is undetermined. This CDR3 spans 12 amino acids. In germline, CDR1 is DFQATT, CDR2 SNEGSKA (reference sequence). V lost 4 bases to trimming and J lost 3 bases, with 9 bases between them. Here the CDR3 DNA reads TGCAGTGCTACTCTCTTGGACACTGAAGCTTTCTTT. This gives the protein CSATLLDTEAFF.

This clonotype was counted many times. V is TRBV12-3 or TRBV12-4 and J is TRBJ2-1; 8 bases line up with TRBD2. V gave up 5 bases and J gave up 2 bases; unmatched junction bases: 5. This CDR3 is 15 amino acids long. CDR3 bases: TGTGCCAGCAGTCCTACTAGCGGAGCCTACAATGAGCAGTTCTTC. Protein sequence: CASSPTSGAYNEQFF.

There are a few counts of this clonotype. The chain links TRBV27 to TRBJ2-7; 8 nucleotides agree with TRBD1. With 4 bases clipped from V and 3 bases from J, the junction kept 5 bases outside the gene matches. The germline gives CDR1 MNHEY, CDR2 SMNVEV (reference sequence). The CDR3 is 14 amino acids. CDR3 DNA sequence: TGTGCCAGCAGTTCTTGGACAGGGAACTACGAGCAGTACTTC. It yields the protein CASSSWTGNYEQYF.

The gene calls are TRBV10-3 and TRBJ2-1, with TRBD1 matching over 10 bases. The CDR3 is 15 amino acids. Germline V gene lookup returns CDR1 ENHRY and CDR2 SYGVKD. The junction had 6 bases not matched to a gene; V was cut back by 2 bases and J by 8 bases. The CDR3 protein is CAISEGQGGRDEQFF. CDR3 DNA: TGTGCCATCAGTGAGGGACAGGGGGGACGGGATGAGCAGTTCTTC.

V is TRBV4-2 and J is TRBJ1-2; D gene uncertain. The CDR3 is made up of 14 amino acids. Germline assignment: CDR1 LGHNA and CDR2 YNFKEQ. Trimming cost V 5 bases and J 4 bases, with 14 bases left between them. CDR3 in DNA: TGTGCCAGCAGCGCCCGGCCCCCGAGCTATGGCTACACCTTC. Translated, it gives CASSARPPSYGYTF.

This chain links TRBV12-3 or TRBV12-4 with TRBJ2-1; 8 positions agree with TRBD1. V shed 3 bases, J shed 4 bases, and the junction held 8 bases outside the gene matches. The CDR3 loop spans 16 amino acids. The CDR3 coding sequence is TGTGCCAGCAGTTTGGGTGGGACAGGAATGTACAATGAGCAGTTCTTC. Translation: CASSLGGTGMYNEQFF.

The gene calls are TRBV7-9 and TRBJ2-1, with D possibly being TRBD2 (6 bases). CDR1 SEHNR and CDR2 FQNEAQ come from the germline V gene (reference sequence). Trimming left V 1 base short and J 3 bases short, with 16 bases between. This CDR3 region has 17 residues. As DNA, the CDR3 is TGTGCCAGCAGCTTAGGCGGAGCGGGTTCCGGCTACAATGAGCAGTTCTTC. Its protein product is CASSLGGAGSGYNEQFF.

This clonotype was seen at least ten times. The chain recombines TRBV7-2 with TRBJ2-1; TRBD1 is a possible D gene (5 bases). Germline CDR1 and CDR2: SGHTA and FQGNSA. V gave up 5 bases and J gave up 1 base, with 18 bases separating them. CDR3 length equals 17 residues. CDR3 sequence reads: CASSTPKQTVSYNEQFF. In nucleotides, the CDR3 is TGTGCCAGCAGCACGCCGAAACAGACAGTTTCCTACAATGAGCAGTTCTTC.

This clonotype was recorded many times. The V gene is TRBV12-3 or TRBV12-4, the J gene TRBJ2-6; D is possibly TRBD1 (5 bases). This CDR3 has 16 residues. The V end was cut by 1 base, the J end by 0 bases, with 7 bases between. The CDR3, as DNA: TGTGCCAGCAGTTTAGGGGGCGCCTCTGGGGCCAACGTCCTGACTTTC. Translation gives CASSLGGASGANVLTF.